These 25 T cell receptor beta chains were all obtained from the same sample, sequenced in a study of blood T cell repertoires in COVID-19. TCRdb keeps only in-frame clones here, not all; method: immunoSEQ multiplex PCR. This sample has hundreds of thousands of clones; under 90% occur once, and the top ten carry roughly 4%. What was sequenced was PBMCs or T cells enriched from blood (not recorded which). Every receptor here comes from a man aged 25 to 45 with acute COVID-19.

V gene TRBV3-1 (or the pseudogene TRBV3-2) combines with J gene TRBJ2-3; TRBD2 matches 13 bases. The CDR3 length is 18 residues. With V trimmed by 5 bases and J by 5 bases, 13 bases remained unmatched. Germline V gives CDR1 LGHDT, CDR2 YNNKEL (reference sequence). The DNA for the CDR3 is TGTGCCAGCAGCGTACAACTAGCGGGAGGGCCCCAGGGAGATACGCAGTATTTT. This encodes CASSVQLAGGPQGDTQYF.

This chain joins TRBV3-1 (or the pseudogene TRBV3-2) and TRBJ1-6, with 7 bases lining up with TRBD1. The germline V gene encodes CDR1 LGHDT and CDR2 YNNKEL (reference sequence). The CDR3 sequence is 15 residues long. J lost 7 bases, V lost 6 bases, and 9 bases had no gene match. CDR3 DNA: TGTGCCAGCAGACACACGGGACAGATCAATTCACCCCTCCACTTT. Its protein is CASRHTGQINSPLHF.

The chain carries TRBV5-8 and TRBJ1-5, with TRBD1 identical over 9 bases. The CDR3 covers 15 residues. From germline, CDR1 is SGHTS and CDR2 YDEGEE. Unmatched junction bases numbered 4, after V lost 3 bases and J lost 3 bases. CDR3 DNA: TGTGCCAGCAGCTCATGGGACAGGGCCAATCAGCCCCAGCATTTT. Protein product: CASSSWDRANQPQHF.

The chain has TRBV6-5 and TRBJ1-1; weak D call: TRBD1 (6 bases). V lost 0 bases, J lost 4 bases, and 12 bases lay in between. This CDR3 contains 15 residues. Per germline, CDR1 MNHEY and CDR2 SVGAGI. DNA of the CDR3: TGTGCCAGCAGTTACTCCGCGGGGGCGGTCACTGAAGCTTTCTTT. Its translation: CASSYSAGAVTEAFF.

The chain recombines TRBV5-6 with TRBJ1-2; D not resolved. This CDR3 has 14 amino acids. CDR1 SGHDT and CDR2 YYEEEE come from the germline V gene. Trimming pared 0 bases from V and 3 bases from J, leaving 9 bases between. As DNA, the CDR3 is TGTGCCAGCAGCTTGGCGGGAATTGACTATGGCTACACCTTC. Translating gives CASSLAGIDYGYTF.

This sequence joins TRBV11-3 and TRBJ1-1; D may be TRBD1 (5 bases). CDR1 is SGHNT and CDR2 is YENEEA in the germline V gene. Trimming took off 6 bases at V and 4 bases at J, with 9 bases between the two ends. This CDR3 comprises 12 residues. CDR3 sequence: CASRGVTTEAFF. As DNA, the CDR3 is TGTGCCAGCAGAGGGGTGACCACTGAAGCTTTCTTT.

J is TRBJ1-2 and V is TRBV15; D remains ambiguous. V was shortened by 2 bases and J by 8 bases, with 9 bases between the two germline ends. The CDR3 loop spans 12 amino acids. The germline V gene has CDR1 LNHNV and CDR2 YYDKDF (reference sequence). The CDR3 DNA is TGTGCCACCAGCAGATCCCGGGAGGGCTACACCTTC. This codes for CATSRSREGYTF.

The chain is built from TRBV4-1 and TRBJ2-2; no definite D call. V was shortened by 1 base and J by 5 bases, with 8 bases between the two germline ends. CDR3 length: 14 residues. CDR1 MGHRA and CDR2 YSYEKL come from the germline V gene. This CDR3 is CASSQAELTGELFF. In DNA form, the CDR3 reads TGCGCCAGCAGCCAAGCCGAGTTAACCGGGGAGCTGTTTTTT.

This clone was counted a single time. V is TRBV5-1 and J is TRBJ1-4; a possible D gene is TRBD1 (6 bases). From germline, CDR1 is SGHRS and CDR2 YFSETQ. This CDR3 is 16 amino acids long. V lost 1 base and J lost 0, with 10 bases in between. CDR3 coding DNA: TGCGCCAGCAGCTTGCGGGACAAGGCAACTAATGAAAAACTGTTTTTT. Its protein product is CASSLRDKATNEKLFF.

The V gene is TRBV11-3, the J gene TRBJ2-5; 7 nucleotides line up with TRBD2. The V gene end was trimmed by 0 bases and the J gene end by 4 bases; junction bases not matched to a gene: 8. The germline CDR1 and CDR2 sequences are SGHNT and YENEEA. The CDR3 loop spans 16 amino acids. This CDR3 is CASSLDLRGGPETQYF. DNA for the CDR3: TGTGCCAGCAGCTTAGATCTTAGGGGAGGGCCAGAGACCCAGTACTTC. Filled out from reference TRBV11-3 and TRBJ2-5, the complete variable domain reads EAGVVQSPRYKIIEKKQPVAFWCNPISGHNTLYWYLQNLGQGPELLIRYENEEAVDDSQLPKDRFSAERLKGVDSTLKIQPAELGDSAVYLCASSLDLRGGPETQYFGPGTRLLVL.

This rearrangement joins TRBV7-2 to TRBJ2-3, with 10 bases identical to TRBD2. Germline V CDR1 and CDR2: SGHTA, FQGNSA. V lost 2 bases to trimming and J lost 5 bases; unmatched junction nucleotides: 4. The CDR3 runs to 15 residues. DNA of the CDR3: TGTGCCAGCAGCTTAACCCGACTAGCGGGAGATACGCAGTATTTT. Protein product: CASSLTRLAGDTQYF.

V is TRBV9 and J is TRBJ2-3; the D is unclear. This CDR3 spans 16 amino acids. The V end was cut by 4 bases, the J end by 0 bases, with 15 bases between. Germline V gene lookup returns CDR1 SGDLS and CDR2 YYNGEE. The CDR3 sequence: CASSPPLSASTDTQYF. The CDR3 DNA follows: TGTGCCAGCAGCCCGCCTTTGAGCGCTAGCACAGATACGCAGTATTTT.

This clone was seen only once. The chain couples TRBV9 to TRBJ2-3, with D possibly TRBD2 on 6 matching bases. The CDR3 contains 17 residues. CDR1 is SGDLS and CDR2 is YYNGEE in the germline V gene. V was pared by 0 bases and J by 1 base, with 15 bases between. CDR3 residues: CASSVVVAEAGTDTQYF. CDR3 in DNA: TGTGCCAGCAGCGTAGTCGTAGCGGAGGCGGGCACAGATACGCAGTATTTT.

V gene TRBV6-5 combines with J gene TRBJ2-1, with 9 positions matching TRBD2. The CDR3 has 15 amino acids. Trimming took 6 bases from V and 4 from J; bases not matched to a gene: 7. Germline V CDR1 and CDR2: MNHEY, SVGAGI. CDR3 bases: TGTGCCAGCAGCACCGAGACTAGCGGTTACAATGAGCAGTTCTTC. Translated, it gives CASSTETSGYNEQFF.

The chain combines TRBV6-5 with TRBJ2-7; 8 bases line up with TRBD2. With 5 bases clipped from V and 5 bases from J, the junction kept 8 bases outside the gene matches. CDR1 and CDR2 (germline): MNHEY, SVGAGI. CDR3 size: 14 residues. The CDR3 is CASSPPGGPNEQYV. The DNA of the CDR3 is TGTGCCAGCAGTCCGCCGGGGGGGCCCAACGAGCAGTACGTC.

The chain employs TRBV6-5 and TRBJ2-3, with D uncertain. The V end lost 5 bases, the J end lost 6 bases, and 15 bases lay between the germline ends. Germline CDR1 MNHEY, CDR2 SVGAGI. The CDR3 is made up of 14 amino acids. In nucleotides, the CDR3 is TGTGCCAGCAGTACCAACCCAGGTTGGGATACGCAGTATTTT. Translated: CASSTNPGWDTQYF.

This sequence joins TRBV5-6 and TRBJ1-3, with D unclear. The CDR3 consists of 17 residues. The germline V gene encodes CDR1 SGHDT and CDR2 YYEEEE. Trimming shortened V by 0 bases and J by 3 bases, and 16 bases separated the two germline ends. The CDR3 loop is CASSLGSGAQYGNTIYF. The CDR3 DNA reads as TGTGCCAGCAGCTTGGGGAGCGGCGCCCAGTATGGAAACACCATATATTTT.

The CDR3 bases are TGTGCCAGCAGCTTGGGTCAGGGCACCGGGGAGCTGTTTTTT. Residues: CASSLGQGTGELFF. The rearrangement uses TRBV5-4 and TRBJ2-2, with D perhaps TRBD1 (5 bases). CDR3 size: 14 residues. From germline, CDR1 is SGHNT and CDR2 YYREEE (reference sequence). V was trimmed by 0 bases and J by 4 bases, leaving 7 bases between them.

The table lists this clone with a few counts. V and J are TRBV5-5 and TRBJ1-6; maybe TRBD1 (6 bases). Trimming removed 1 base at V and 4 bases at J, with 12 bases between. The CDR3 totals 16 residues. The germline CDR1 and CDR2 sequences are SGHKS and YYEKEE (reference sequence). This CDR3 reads CASSLIGTSYNSPLHF. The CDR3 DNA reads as TGTGCCAGCAGCTTGATTGGGACATCGTATAATTCACCCCTCCACTTT. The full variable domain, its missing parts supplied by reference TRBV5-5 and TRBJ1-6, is DAGVTQSPTHLIKTRGQQVTLRCSPISGHKSVSWYQQVLGQGPQFIFQYYEKEERGRGNFPDRFSARQFPNYSSELNVNALLLGDSALYLCASSLIGTSYNSPLHFGNGTRLTVT.

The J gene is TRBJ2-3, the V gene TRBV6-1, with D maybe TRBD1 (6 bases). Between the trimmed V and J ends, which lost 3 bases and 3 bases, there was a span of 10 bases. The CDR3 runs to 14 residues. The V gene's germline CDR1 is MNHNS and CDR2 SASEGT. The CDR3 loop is CASSDHRETDTQYF. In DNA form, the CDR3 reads TGTGCCAGCAGTGACCACAGGGAGACAGATACGCAGTATTTT.

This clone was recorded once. CDR3 in DNA: TGTGCCAGCAGGCCGGGAGCGGGAGGGTACGAGCAGTTCTTC. Protein: CASRPGAGGYEQFF. The V call is TRBV27, the J call TRBJ2-1; 10 bases map to TRBD2. Trimming at V came to 6 bases and at J to 10 bases, leaving 9 bases not matched to a gene. CDR1 is MNHEY and CDR2 is SMNVEV in the germline V gene (reference sequence). CDR3 length equals 14 residues.

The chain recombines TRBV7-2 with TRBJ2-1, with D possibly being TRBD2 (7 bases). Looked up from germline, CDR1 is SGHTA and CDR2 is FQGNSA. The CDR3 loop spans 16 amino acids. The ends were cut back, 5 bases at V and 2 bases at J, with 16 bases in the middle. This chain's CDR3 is CASSPYGGRTYNEQFF. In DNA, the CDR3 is TGTGCCAGCAGCCCGTACGGGGGGCGCACCTACAATGAGCAGTTCTTC.

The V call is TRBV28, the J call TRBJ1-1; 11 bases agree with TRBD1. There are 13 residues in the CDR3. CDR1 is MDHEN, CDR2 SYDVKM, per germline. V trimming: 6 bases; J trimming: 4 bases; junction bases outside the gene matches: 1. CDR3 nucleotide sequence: TGTGCCAGCAGGGGACAGGGGGGCACTGAAGCTTTCTTT. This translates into CASRGQGGTEAFF.

Here the CDR3 DNA reads TGTGCCAGCAGTCCAGACAGGGGAAAACTGTTTTTT. It translates to CASSPDRGKLFF. The chain couples TRBV6-5 to TRBJ1-4, with TRBD1 matching 8 bases. With 5 bases clipped from V and 10 bases from J, the junction kept 3 bases outside the gene matches. Germline V gives CDR1 MNHEY, CDR2 SVGAGI. This CDR3 has 12 residues.

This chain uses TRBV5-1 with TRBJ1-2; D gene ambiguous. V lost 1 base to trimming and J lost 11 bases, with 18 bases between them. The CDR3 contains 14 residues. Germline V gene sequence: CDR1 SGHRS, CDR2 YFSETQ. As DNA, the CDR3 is TGCGCCAGCAGCTTGCGCGGTGGTCCCGCCGATTACACCTTC. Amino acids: CASSLRGGPADYTF.